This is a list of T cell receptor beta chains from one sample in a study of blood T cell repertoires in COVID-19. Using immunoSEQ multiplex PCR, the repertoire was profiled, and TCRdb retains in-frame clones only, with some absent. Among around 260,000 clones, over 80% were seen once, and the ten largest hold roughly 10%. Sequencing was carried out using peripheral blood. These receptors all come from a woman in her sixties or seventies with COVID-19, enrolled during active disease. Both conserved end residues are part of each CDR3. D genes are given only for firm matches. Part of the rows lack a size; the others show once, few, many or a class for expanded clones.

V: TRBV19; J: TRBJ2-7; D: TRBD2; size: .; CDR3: CASSITIGLAKNEQYF; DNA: TGTGCCAGTAGTATAACTATCGGACTAGCGAAGAACGAGCAGTACTTC
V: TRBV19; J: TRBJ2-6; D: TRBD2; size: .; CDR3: CASSPAGPRSGANVLTF; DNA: TGTGCCAGTAGTCCAGCGGGGCCTCGCTCTGGGGCCAACGTCCTGACTTTC
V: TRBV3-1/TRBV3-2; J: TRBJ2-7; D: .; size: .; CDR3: CASSRGFRSGYTYEQYF; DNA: TGTGCCAGCAGCCGGGGGTTTCGTAGCGGATACACCTACGAGCAGTACTTC
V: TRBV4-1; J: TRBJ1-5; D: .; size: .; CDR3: CASSQDVVYSNQPQHF; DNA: TGCGCCAGCAGCCAAGATGTAGTGTATAGCAATCAGCCCCAGCATTTT
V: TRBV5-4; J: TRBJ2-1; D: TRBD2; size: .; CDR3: CASSLETSGNYNEQFF; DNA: TGTGCCAGCAGCTTGGAGACTAGCGGAAACTACAATGAGCAGTTCTTC
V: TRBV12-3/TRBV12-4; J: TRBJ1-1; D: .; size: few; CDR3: CASSQFMNTEAFF; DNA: TGTGCCAGCAGCCAATTCATGAACACTGAAGCTTTCTTT
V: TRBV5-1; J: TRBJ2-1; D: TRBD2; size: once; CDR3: CASSWAGTTVHEQFF; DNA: TGCGCCAGCAGCTGGGCCGGGACTACCGTCCATGAGCAGTTCTTC
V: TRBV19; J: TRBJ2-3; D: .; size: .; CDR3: CASSTSTDTQYF; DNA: TGTGCCAGTAGTACTAGCACAGATACGCAGTATTTT
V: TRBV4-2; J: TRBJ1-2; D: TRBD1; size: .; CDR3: CASSQESGQGRGYTF; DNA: TGTGCCAGCAGCCAAGAATCGGGACAGGGACGTGGCTACACCTTC
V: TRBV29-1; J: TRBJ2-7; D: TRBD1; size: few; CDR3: CSVGAQGAAEQYF; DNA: TGCAGCGTTGGGGCGCAGGGGGCTGCCGAGCAGTACTTC
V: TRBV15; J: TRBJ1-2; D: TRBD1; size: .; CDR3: CATSSRDRDHYGYTF; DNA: TGTGCCACCAGCAGTCGGGACAGGGATCACTATGGCTACACCTTC
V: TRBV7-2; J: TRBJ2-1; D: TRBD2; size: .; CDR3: CASSSTSAVGEQFF; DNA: TGTGCCAGCAGCTCAACTAGCGCGGTCGGTGAGCAGTTCTTC
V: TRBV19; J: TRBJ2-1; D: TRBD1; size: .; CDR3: CASSPRDRDTNEQFF; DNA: TGTGCCAGTAGTCCCCGGGACAGGGACACAAATGAGCAGTTCTTC
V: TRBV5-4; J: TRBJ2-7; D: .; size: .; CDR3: CASSAGLMNYEQYF; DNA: TGTGCCAGCAGCGCCGGACTCATGAACTACGAGCAGTACTTC
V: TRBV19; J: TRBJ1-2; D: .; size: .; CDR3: CASSGLLRAGYTF; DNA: TGTGCCAGTAGTGGGCTGCTCCGTGCGGGCTACACCTTC
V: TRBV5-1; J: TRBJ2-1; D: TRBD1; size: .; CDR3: CASSSGTGAYNEQFF; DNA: TGCGCCAGCAGTTCTGGGACAGGGGCTTACAATGAGCAGTTCTTC
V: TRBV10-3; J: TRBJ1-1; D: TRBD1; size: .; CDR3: CAISDGDRGLGAEAFF; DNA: TGTGCCATCAGTGACGGGGACAGGGGGTTGGGGGCTGAAGCTTTCTTT
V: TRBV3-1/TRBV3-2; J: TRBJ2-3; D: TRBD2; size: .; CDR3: CASSQGLAGGPGDTQYF; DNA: TGTGCCAGCAGCCAAGGGCTAGCGGGAGGGCCGGGAGATACGCAGTATTTT
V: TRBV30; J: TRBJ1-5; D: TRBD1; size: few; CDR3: CAWSPGTANQPQHF; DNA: TGTGCCTGGAGCCCCGGGACAGCGAATCAGCCCCAGCATTTT
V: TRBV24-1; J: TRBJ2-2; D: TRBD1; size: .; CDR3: CATSDHKGTGVTGELFF; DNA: TGTGCCACCAGTGACCACAAGGGGACAGGGGTTACAGGGGAGCTGTTTTTT
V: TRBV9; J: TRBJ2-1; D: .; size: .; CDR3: CASSDTMVEQFF; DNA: TGTGCCAGCAGCGATACAATGGTTGAGCAGTTCTTC
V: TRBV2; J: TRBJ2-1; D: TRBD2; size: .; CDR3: CASRSSGRSNNEQFF; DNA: TGTGCCAGCAGGTCTAGCGGGAGGTCGAACAATGAGCAGTTCTTC
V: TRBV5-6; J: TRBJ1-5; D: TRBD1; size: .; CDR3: CASSLALGQSNQPQHF; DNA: TGTGCCAGCAGCTTGGCCTTGGGACAGAGCAATCAGCCCCAGCATTTT
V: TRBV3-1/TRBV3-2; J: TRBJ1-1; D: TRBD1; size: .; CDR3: CASSLGQYEAFF; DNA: TGTGCCAGCAGCCTGGGACAGTATGAAGCTTTCTTT
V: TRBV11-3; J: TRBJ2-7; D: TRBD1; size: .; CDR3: CASSYGQGAEQYF; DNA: TGTGCCAGCAGCTATGGACAGGGCGCCGAGCAGTACTTC
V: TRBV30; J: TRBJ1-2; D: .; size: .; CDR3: CAWSVDSLYGYGYTF; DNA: TGTGCCTGGAGTGTAGACAGTCTGTATGGCTATGGCTACACCTTC
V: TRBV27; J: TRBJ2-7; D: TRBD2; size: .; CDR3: CASSLSPLLSGMAHYEQYF; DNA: TGTGCCAGCAGTTTATCCCCGCTCCTTAGCGGGATGGCCCATTACGAGCAGTACTTC
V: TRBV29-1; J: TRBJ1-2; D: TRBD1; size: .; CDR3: CSVGQTNYGYTF; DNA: TGCAGCGTGGGACAGACTAACTATGGCTACACCTTC
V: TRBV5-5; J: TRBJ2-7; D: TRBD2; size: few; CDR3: CASSLTGGTVTYEQYF; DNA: TGTGCCAGCAGCTTGACGGGGGGGACGGTGACCTACGAGCAGTACTTC
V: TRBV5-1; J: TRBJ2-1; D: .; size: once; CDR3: CASSLFVWRLTNEQFF; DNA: TGCGCCAGCAGCTTGTTTGTGTGGCGACTAACAAATGAGCAGTTCTTC
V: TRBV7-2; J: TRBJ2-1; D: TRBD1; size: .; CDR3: CASSSQDRVGEQFF; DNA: TGTGCCAGCAGCTCTCAAGACAGGGTGGGTGAGCAGTTCTTC
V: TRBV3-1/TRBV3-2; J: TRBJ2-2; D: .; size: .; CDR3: CASSPGTHNTGELFF; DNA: TGTGCCAGCAGCCCCGGGACACATAACACCGGGGAGCTGTTTTTT
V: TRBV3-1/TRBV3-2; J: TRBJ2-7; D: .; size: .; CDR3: CASSQDRAYEQYF; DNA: TGTGCCAGCAGCCAAGACAGGGCCTACGAGCAGTACTTC